The clone carrying this T cell receptor beta chain was seen more than once but under ten times. This record belongs to a study of identical twins. CDR3 length: 15 amino acids. V gave up 4 bases and J gave up 4 bases; unmatched junction bases: 6. Germline CDR1 MGHRA, CDR2 YSYEKL. One entry per CDR3 protein results from TCRdb running MiXCR on the 5' RACE reads. The sample contains over 200,000 distinct CDR3 sequences, about a tenth of which appear only once. V gene TRBV4-1 combines with J gene TRBJ2-2; 7 bases fit TRBD1. Input material: memory (CD45RO+) T cells sorted from blood. This TCR was sampled from a woman aged 18-35 years in good health. The CDR3 is CASSPRQGGTGELFF. The CDR3 nucleotides are TGCGCCAGCAGCCCCCGACAGGGTGGCACCGGGGAGCTGTTTTTT.